This TCR beta chain derives from a study of blood T cell repertoires in COVID-19. For the study at large: The United States, Italy and Spain provided the acute and convalescent COVID-19 samples. The cDNA or gDNA used as material had been derived from T cells, B-cell-depleted T cells, or PBMCs.

The authors' processing: Reference gene primer amplification yielded estimated nucleated cell counts. Sequencing was performed with immunoSEQ multiplex PCR; in TCRdb, only in-frame clones are kept and a portion is missing. D and trimming were read from the DNA, whereas the V and J calls and clone size are those reported in that table. Of about 16,000 clones in the sample, 70% to 90% were seen once. V lost 8 bases and J lost 3; bases outside the gene matches: 5. The length of the CDR3 is 13 residues. From germline, CDR1 is MDHEN and CDR2 SYDVKM. This clonotype was obtained from a man aged 55 to 70 with acute or convalescent COVID-19. This chain joins TRBV28 and TRBJ1-1; 8 nucleotides match TRBD1. The material sequenced was peripheral blood. CDR3: CASSDRVDTEAFF. CDR3 coding DNA: TGTGCCAGCTCGGACAGGGTAGACACTGAAGCTTTCTTT. The complete variable domain, with remaining parts taken from reference TRBV28 and TRBJ1-1, reads DVKVTQSSRYLVKRTGEKVFLECVQDMDHENMFWYRQDPGLGLRLIYFSYDVKMKEKGDIPEGYSVSREKKERFSLILESASTNQTSMYLCASSDRVDTEAFFGQGTRLTVV.